This T cell receptor beta chain originates from a study of T cells after yellow fever vaccination. Study-wide context: Low-cell-number fractions underwent preparation using SMART-Seq v4 Ultra Low Input.

Germline assignment: CDR1 LGHNA and CDR2 YSLEER. CDR3 length: 18 residues. Trimming pared 0 bases from V and 9 bases from J, leaving 24 bases between. Study results and caveats: Clones that expanded after primary vaccination mostly reappeared after the booster (just under 98% CD4, approximately 85% CD8).

The study made its TCR cDNA through 5'RACE template switching. That step introduced a universal primer site along with UMIs. TCRdb reprocessed the 5' RACE reads with MiXCR, giving one entry per CDR3 protein. This table has over 35,000 distinct CDR3 sequences, around 6.8% appearing once. The sequencing used PBMCs, either bulk or a sorted T-cell subset (CD4+, CD8+, memory, or dextramer-sorted; not recorded which), collected 45 days after the yellow fever booster vaccination. The gene calls are TRBV4-3 and TRBJ2-1; either TRBD1 or TRBD2 may fit D (5 bases each). The receptor was isolated from a man younger than 40 who received the YFV17D yellow fever vaccine. The CDR3 sequence is CASSQDDPFGYLGTEQFF. As DNA, the CDR3 is TGCGCCAGCAGCCAAGATGACCCTTTCGGGTATTTGGGGACTGAGCAGTTCTTC.